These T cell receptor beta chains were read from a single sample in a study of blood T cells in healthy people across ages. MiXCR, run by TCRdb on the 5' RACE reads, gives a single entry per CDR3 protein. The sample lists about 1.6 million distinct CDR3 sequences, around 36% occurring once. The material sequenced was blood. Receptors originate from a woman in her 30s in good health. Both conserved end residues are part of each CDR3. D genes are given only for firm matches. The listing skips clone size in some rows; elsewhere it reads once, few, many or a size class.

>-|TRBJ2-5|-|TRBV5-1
CASSLRFGGPETQYF
TGCGCCAGCAGCCTCCGATTTGGGGGGCCGGAGACCCAGTACTTC
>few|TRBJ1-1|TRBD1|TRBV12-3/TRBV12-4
CASSTSTQQGLAFF
TGTGCCAGCAGCACCTCAACGCAACAGGGGCTGGCTTTCTTT
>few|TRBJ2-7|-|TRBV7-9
CVSTGGGHEQYF
TGTGTCAGCACAGGGGGAGGGCACGAGCAGTACTTC
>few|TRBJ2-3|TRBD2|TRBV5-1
CASSPAGGSDTQYF
TGCGCCAGCAGCCCAGCGGGGGGCTCAGATACGCAGTATTTT
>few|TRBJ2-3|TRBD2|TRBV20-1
CSWVRRSAGGDTQYF
TGCAGTTGGGTTCGTCGATCAGCGGGGGGAGATACGCAGTATTTT
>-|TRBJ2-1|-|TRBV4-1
CASSQDTGFHNEQFF
TGCGCCAGCAGCCAGGACACAGGGTTCCACAATGAGCAGTTCTTC
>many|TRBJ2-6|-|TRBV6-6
CASVSFSGANVLTF
TGTGCCAGTGTTTCCTTCTCTGGGGCCAACGTCCTGACTTTC
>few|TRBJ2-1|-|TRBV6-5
CASKVWGDNEQFF
TGTGCCAGCAAGGTCTGGGGGGACAATGAGCAGTTCTTC
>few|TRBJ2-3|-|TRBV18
CASSPPSPDLTQYF
TGTGCCAGCTCACCACCTTCCCCGGACTTGACGCAGTATTTT
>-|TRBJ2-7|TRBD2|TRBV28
CASSPMGLAHNEQYF
TGTGCCAGCAGTCCTATGGGACTAGCCCACAACGAGCAGTACTTC
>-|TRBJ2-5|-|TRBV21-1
CASSKAITWGPETQYF
TGTGCCAGCAGCAAAGCCATCACCTGGGGTCCAGAGACCCAGTACTTC
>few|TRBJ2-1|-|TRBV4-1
CASSLWGAVNEQFF
TGCGCCAGCAGCCTCTGGGGGGCCGTCAATGAGCAGTTCTTC
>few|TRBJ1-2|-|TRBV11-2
CASSAWGGKRGYTF
TGTGCCAGCAGCGCCTGGGGGGGCAAAAGGGGCTACACCTTC
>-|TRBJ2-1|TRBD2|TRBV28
CASSLRAGTSGNNEQFF
TGTGCCAGCAGCCTCCGAGCCGGGACTAGCGGAAACAATGAGCAGTTCTTC
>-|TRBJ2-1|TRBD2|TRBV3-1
CASSLGGGGQRYNEQFF
TGTGCCAGCAGCTTGGGCGGGGGGGGACAGAGATACAATGAGCAGTTCTTC
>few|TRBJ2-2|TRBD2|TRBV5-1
CASSPNALAGANTGELFF
TGCGCCAGCAGCCCAAATGCTTTAGCGGGAGCGAACACCGGGGAGCTGTTTTTT
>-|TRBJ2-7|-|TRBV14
CASSQVLAMGQYF
TGTGCCAGCAGCCAAGTGCTGGCCATGGGGCAGTACTTC
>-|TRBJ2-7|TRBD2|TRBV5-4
CASSAGTSGSRYEQYF
TGTGCCAGCAGCGCAGGGACTAGCGGGAGTCGGTACGAGCAGTACTTC
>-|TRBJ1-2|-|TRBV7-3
CASSSLLQVNYGYTF
TGTGCCAGCAGCTCACTACTCCAGGTTAACTATGGCTACACCTTC
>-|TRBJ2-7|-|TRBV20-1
CSGRALPYEQYF
TGCAGTGGACGAGCGCTACCCTACGAGCAGTACTTC
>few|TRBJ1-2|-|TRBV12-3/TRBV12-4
CASSLGTWGYTF
TGTGCCAGCAGTTTAGGGACCTGGGGCTACACCTTC
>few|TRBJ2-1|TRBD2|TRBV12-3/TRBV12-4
CASSLDTSGSSYNEQFF
TGTGCCAGCAGTTTAGACACTAGCGGGAGCTCCTACAATGAGCAGTTCTTC
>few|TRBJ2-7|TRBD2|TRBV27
CASSLFFPSGPYEQYF
TGTGCCAGCAGTTTATTCTTCCCTAGCGGACCCTACGAGCAGTACTTC
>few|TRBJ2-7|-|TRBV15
CATSPRVQSYEQYF
TGTGCCACCAGCCCCCGGGTCCAATCCTACGAGCAGTACTTC
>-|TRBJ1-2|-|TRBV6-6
CASRRRGESYGYTF
TGTGCCAGCAGGAGGAGGGGGGAAAGCTATGGCTACACCTTC
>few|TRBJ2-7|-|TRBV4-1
CASSQDSWSNYEQYF
TGCGCCAGCAGCCAAGACTCGTGGAGCAACTACGAGCAGTACTTC
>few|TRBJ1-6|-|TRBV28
CASSFFGSPLHF
TGTGCCAGCAGTTTCTTTGGTTCACCCCTCCACTTT
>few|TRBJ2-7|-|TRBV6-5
CASSTLGWHEQYF
TGTGCCAGCAGCACCCTCGGTTGGCACGAGCAGTACTTC
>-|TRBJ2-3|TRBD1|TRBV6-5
CASYTLTGGGPDTQYF
TGTGCCAGTTACACCCTGACAGGGGGCGGCCCAGATACGCAGTATTTT
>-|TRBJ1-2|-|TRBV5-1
CASSLADGCYGYTF
TGCGCCAGCAGCTTGGCGGACGGGTGCTATGGCTACACCTTC
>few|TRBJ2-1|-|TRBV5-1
CASRLAGRTYNEQFF
TGCGCCAGCAGGTTGGCGGGGAGGACCTACAATGAGCAGTTCTTC
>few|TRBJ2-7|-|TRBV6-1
CASRRGWDGENEQYF
TGTGCCAGCAGACGGGGATGGGACGGGGAGAACGAGCAGTACTTC
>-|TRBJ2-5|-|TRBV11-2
CASSLRSGGLQETQYF
TGTGCCAGCAGCTTACGGTCCGGGGGCCTCCAAGAGACCCAGTACTTC
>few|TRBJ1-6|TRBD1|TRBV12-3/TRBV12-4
CASSDRDRNLNSPLHF
TGTGCCAGCAGTGACCGGGACAGAAATTTGAATTCACCCCTCCACTTT
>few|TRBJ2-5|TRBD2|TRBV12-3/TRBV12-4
CASSPLNRGGKGTQYF
TGTGCCAGCAGTCCTTTGAATCGGGGGGGCAAAGGGACCCAGTACTTC
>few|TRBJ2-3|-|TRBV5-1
CASSLAPLGTQYF
TGCGCCAGCAGCTTGGCCCCCCTAGGGACGCAGTATTTT
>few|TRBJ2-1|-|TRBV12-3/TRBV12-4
CASSFPNRYNEQFF
TGTGCCAGCAGTTTCCCCAACAGATACAATGAGCAGTTCTTC
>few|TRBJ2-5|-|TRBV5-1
CASSLIGTGGTQYF
TGCGCCAGCAGCTTGATCGGCACCGGGGGGACCCAGTACTTC
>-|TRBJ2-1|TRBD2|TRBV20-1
CSAGLAGRNNEQFF
TGCAGTGCAGGACTAGCGGGAAGGAACAATGAGCAGTTCTTC